Presented here are 19 T cell receptor beta chains from one specimen sequenced in a study of long-term antiretroviral therapy in people with HIV. Runs used v3.0 of the immunoSEQ assay and were done at survey level. Repertoires were generated with immunoSEQ multiplex PCR, while TCRdb's copy carries only in-frame clones and drops some. In the table there are 30,000 or so clones, around 85% of which are singletons. The sample here was unsorted PBMCs, taken 0.8 years before starting antiretroviral therapy. The receptors come from a young man with HIV.

This rearrangement joins TRBV9 to TRBJ2-1; tentatively, D is TRBD1 or TRBD2 (5 bases each). Germline V lookup: CDR1 SGDLS, CDR2 YYNGEE. The CDR3 is 13 residues long. The V end lost 4 bases, the J end lost 6 bases, and 11 bases lay between the germline ends. The CDR3 protein is CASSPAGTNEQFF. The CDR3 nucleotides are TGTGCCAGCAGCCCTGCCGGGACCAATGAGCAGTTCTTC.

This sequence joins TRBV18 and TRBJ2-7, with 9 bases matching TRBD2. The CDR3 spans 16 residues. Germline loops: CDR1 KGHSH, CDR2 LQKENI. The trim removed 5 bases at V and 3 bases at J, leaving 11 bases unmatched. The CDR3 sequence: CASSGGTSGQGYEQYF. The CDR3 DNA follows: TGTGCCAGCTCAGGAGGCACTAGCGGGCAAGGCTACGAGCAGTACTTC.

The chain employs TRBV9 and TRBJ1-2; D is uncertain. The CDR3 sequence is 12 residues long. V was cut by 3 bases and J by 7 bases, with 10 bases left in between. Germline assignment: CDR1 SGDLS and CDR2 YYNGEE. The CDR3 coding sequence is TGTGCCAGCAGCGACGACGGCTCTGGCTACACCTTC. Amino acid sequence: CASSDDGSGYTF.

The V and J genes are TRBV7-9 and TRBJ2-2, with D hard to call. Trimming shortened V by 3 bases and J by 0 bases, and 5 bases separated the two germline ends. The CDR3 has 14 residues. CDR1 SEHNR and CDR2 FQNEAQ come from the germline V gene (reference sequence). DNA for the CDR3: TGTGCCAGCAGCTTGAATTCGAACACCGGGGAGCTGTTTTTT. This translates into CASSLNSNTGELFF.

V usage is TRBV29-1 and J usage is TRBJ2-7; D gene ambiguous. Germline CDR1 reads SQVTM; CDR2 reads ANQGSEA. V gave up 8 bases and J gave up 0 bases, with 20 bases separating them. The CDR3 has 15 amino acids. CDR3 residues: CSPLPRTACSYEQYF. The CDR3 bases are TGCAGCCCCCTCCCCCGAACAGCCTGCTCCTACGAGCAGTACTTC.

This sequence joins TRBV4-2 and TRBJ2-7, with TRBD2 matching over 7 bases. The CDR3 contains 17 residues. CDR1 and CDR2 (germline): LGHNA, YNFKEQ. The ends lost 0 bases at V and 2 bases at J; junction bases unmatched: 10. CDR3 in DNA: TGTGCCAGCAGCCAAGATAGTGCGGGGGAGAGCCCCTACGAGCAGTACTTC. It is translated as CASSQDSAGESPYEQYF.

This chain connects TRBV10-3 to TRBJ1-2, with D perhaps matching TRBD1 (5 bases). V was cut by 0 bases and J by 0 bases, with 29 bases left in between. There are 22 residues in the CDR3. From germline, CDR1 is ENHRY and CDR2 SYGVKD. In DNA form, the CDR3 reads TGTGCCATCAGTGAGTCGAAATCAGGGCAGCCTGCCATTAACTTAGCTAACTATGGCTACACCTTC. Protein: CAISESKSGQPAINLANYGYTF.

V is TRBV19 and J is TRBJ1-1; D is perhaps TRBD1 (6 bases). This CDR3 region has 14 residues. The germline V gene has CDR1 LNHDA and CDR2 SQIVND (reference sequence). The ends were cut back, 7 bases at V and 0 bases at J, with 12 bases in the middle. The CDR3 region is CASKQDSLNTEAFF. In DNA form, the CDR3 reads TGTGCCAGTAAGCAGGACAGCTTGAACACTGAAGCTTTCTTT. The full variable domain, with the rest looked up from reference TRBV19 and TRBJ1-1, is DGGITQSPKYLFRKEGQNVTLSCEQNLNHDAMYWYRQDPGQGLRLIYYSQIVNDFQKGDIAEGYSVSREKKESFPLTVTSAQKNPTAFYLCASKQDSLNTEAFFGQGTRLTVV.

The CDR3 loop reads CASSQEGTAFF. For the CDR3, the DNA is TGCGCCAGCAGCCAAGAGGGGACAGCTTTCTTT. V gene TRBV4-1 combines with J gene TRBJ1-1; weak D call: TRBD1 (5 bases). CDR1 is MGHRA, CDR2 YSYEKL, per germline. This CDR3 region has 11 residues. V lost 0 bases, J lost 10 bases, and 6 bases lay in between.

V usage is TRBV7-9 and J usage is TRBJ1-2; 7 nucleotides agree with TRBD1. This CDR3 spans 15 amino acids. Germline CDR1 reads SEHNR; CDR2 reads FQNEAQ (reference sequence). With V trimmed by 0 bases and J by 8 bases, 9 bases remained unmatched. The CDR3 DNA follows: TGTGCCAGCAGCTTAGCAAAGTCGACAGGGACGGGCTACACCTTC. It is translated as CASSLAKSTGTGYTF.

This chain joins TRBV7-2 and TRBJ2-5, with D perhaps matching TRBD1 (5 bases). CDR1 and CDR2 from the germline V gene are SGHTA and FQGNSA. The CDR3 contains 13 residues. V lost 7 bases to trimming and J lost 3 bases, with 12 bases between them. CDR3 DNA sequence: TGTGCCAGCACCTCAACAGGAGAAGAGACCCAGTACTTC. Protein sequence: CASTSTGEETQYF.

This chain links TRBV6-6 with TRBJ1-1; D perhaps matches TRBD1 (5 bases). Germline V CDR1 and CDR2: MNHNY, SVGAGI (reference sequence). CDR3 size: 15 residues. V was shortened by 0 bases and J by 0 bases, with 8 bases between the two germline ends. In DNA, the CDR3 is TGTGCCAGCAGTTACTCTGAGACAGTGAACACTGAAGCTTTCTTT. Translating gives CASSYSETVNTEAFF.

This clone is medium-sized. V and J are TRBV5-6 and TRBJ2-3; D not certain. This CDR3 is 15 amino acids long. V lost 3 bases and J 0 bases, leaving 11 bases between the germline ends. Germline CDR1 and CDR2: SGHDT and YYEEEE. The CDR3 sequence is CASSSPMYSTDTQYF. For the CDR3, the DNA is TGTGCCAGCAGCTCTCCTATGTACAGCACAGATACGCAGTATTTT. Together with reference TRBV5-6 and TRBJ2-3, the CDR3 gives the full variable domain: DAGVTQSPTHLIKTRGQQVTLRCSPKSGHDTVSWYQQALGQGPQFIFQYYEEEERQRGNFPDRFSGHQFPNYSSELNVNALLLGDSALYLCASSSPMYSTDTQYFGPGTRLTVL.

The chain is built from TRBV5-1 and TRBJ2-5; 7 positions match TRBD1. Germline loops: CDR1 SGHRS, CDR2 YFSETQ. CDR3 size: 15 residues. The ends lost 4 bases at V and 1 base at J; junction bases unmatched: 7. The CDR3 reads CASSPMGQTQETQYF. In DNA form, the CDR3 reads TGCGCCAGCAGCCCAATGGGACAGACCCAAGAGACCCAGTACTTC.

This chain uses TRBV15 with TRBJ1-2, with D unresolved. This CDR3 is 15 amino acids long. With 0 bases removed from V and 3 bases from J, the gap between germline ends came to 11 bases. Germline V gives CDR1 LNHNV, CDR2 YYDKDF (reference sequence). As DNA, the CDR3 is TGTGCCACCAGCAGAGATGCGGGCAGCCACTATGGCTACACCTTC. Encoded protein: CATSRDAGSHYGYTF.

The CDR3 loop is CASSPLIDTQYF. The CDR3 nucleotides read TGTGCCAGCAGCCCTCTAATAGATACGCAGTATTTT. The chain is built from TRBV11-2 and TRBJ2-3; D unclear. This CDR3 contains 12 residues. The germline gives CDR1 SGHAT, CDR2 FQNNGV. Deletions cut 5 bases from V and 5 bases from J, with 8 bases between.

The gene calls are TRBV5-1 and TRBJ2-2; D is possibly TRBD2 (5 bases). Germline values: CDR1 SGHRS, CDR2 YFSETQ. Trimming left V 0 bases short and J 4 bases short, with 10 bases between. CDR3 length: 15 amino acids. The CDR3: CASSLAGVLTGELFF. The CDR3 DNA sequence: TGCGCCAGCAGCTTGGCCGGGGTTCTCACCGGGGAGCTGTTTTTT.

This clone has a handful of counts. The chain combines TRBV2 with TRBJ1-5; 7 bases agree with TRBD1. The J segment lost 3 bases and the V segment lost 4 bases, leaving 6 bases of the junction unmatched. Germline V gene sequence: CDR1 SNHLY, CDR2 FYNNEI. CDR3 length: 15 residues. CDR3 amino acids: CASSGPGTDNQPQHF. As DNA, the CDR3 is TGTGCCAGCAGTGGGCCGGGGACAGACAATCAGCCCCAGCATTTT.

This clone was detected only a few times. This chain links TRBV7-3 with TRBJ1-1; D may be TRBD1 (6 bases). Germline CDR1 SGHTA, CDR2 FQGTGA. Deletions cut 1 base from V and 7 bases from J, with 13 bases between. The CDR3 has 14 residues. The CDR3 DNA reads TGTGCCAGCAGCTTAAGCAGGGACAACCATGAAGCTTTCTTT. It specifies CASSLSRDNHEAFF.